A selection of T cell receptor beta chains follows, all from one sample in a study of blood T cell repertoires in COVID-19. Using immunoSEQ multiplex PCR, the repertoire was profiled, and TCRdb retains in-frame clones only, with some absent. This sample has under 200,000 clones, with about 83% found just once. Sequencing used peripheral blood. All receptors derive from a human donor in a cohort sampled during active COVID-19. The CDR3 runs from the conserved cysteine through the conserved F or W. The order of the fields is D gene, clone size, J gene, V gene, CDR3 DNA, CDR3 protein. A D gene is named only where the DNA matches it firmly. Size is omitted from some rows. Given values are once, few, many or a class for expanded clones.

d_gene: TRBD2
abundance: -
j_gene: TRBJ2-7
v_gene: TRBV3-1/TRBV3-2
CDR3nt: TGTGCCAGCAGCCAAGGCGGGGGGGGGTCCTACGAGCAGTACTTC
CDR3aa: CASSQGGGGSYEQYF

d_gene: TRBD1
abundance: few
j_gene: TRBJ2-7
v_gene: TRBV4-2
CDR3nt: TGTGCCAGCAGCCAAGGCCAGGGGGACTACGAGCAGTACTTC
CDR3aa: CASSQGQGDYEQYF

d_gene: TRBD1
abundance: -
j_gene: TRBJ1-2
v_gene: TRBV5-1
CDR3nt: TGCGCCAGCCCATACCGGGACAGTCGCTATGGCTACACCTTC
CDR3aa: CASPYRDSRYGYTF

d_gene: TRBD2
abundance: few
j_gene: TRBJ2-7
v_gene: TRBV6-2/TRBV6-3
CDR3nt: TGTGCCAGCAGTTCCCCGACTAGCCCGGACGGTCTATACGAGCAGTACTTC
CDR3aa: CASSSPTSPDGLYEQYF

d_gene: TRBD1
abundance: -
j_gene: TRBJ2-7
v_gene: TRBV5-1
CDR3nt: TGCGCCAGCAGCTTGGGAGGGACAGGGGCAGGGGACGAGCAGTACTTC
CDR3aa: CASSLGGTGAGDEQYF

d_gene: TRBD2
abundance: -
j_gene: TRBJ2-5
v_gene: TRBV24-1
CDR3nt: TGTGCCACCAGTGATAGCCGGGGGGTGGCTGAGACCCAGTACTTC
CDR3aa: CATSDSRGVAETQYF

d_gene: TRBD1
abundance: -
j_gene: TRBJ1-4
v_gene: TRBV5-6
CDR3nt: TGTGCCAGCAGCGGGGGACAGTTAGTTGCAACTAATGAAAAACTGTTTTTT
CDR3aa: CASSGGQLVATNEKLFF

d_gene: TRBD1
abundance: -
j_gene: TRBJ2-7
v_gene: TRBV11-2
CDR3nt: TGTGCCAGCAGCTCGGGACAGTACGAGCAGTACTTC
CDR3aa: CASSSGQYEQYF

d_gene: -
abundance: -
j_gene: TRBJ1-4
v_gene: TRBV5-1
CDR3nt: TGCGCCAGCACGGGGGGGGCGCTCAATGAAAAACTGTTTTTT
CDR3aa: CASTGGALNEKLFF

d_gene: TRBD2
abundance: -
j_gene: TRBJ2-1
v_gene: TRBV5-8
CDR3nt: TGTGCCAGCAGCTTGGGGACTAGCGGGGGCTCCTACAATGAGCAGTTCTTC
CDR3aa: CASSLGTSGGSYNEQFF

d_gene: TRBD1
abundance: -
j_gene: TRBJ1-5
v_gene: TRBV18
CDR3nt: TGTGCCAGCTCACAGGACAGGGATCAGCCCCAGCATTTT
CDR3aa: CASSQDRDQPQHF

d_gene: -
abundance: -
j_gene: TRBJ1-2
v_gene: TRBV6-5
CDR3nt: TGTGCCAGCAGTTACTCGGGGGCCTCAGGGTATGGCTACACCTTC
CDR3aa: CASSYSGASGYGYTF

d_gene: -
abundance: few
j_gene: TRBJ2-7
v_gene: TRBV27
CDR3nt: TGTGCCAGCAGTTTAGGGACTCTCCACTACGAGCAGTACTTC
CDR3aa: CASSLGTLHYEQYF

d_gene: TRBD1
abundance: -
j_gene: TRBJ1-2
v_gene: TRBV27
CDR3nt: TGTGCCAGCAGGGCCCCCGGGACAGGGTCACATGGCTACACCTTC
CDR3aa: CASRAPGTGSHGYTF

d_gene: -
abundance: few
j_gene: TRBJ1-1
v_gene: TRBV6-2/TRBV6-3
CDR3nt: TGTGCCAGCAGCCACAGGGCCGCTGAAGCTTTCTTT
CDR3aa: CASSHRAAEAFF

d_gene: TRBD1
abundance: -
j_gene: TRBJ1-2
v_gene: TRBV7-6
CDR3nt: TGTGCCAGCAGCTTAGAAGGTGGATGGGGACAGGGGAGAGGCTACACCTTC
CDR3aa: CASSLEGGWGQGRGYTF

d_gene: TRBD1
abundance: -
j_gene: TRBJ2-7
v_gene: TRBV7-6
CDR3nt: TGTGCCAGCAGCTCGCGGACAGGGTCCTACGAGCAGTACTTC
CDR3aa: CASSSRTGSYEQYF

d_gene: -
abundance: few
j_gene: TRBJ2-3
v_gene: TRBV7-8
CDR3nt: TGTGCCAGCGGGGAGGTGACAGATACGCAGTATTTT
CDR3aa: CASGEVTDTQYF

d_gene: -
abundance: -
j_gene: TRBJ2-7
v_gene: TRBV10-3
CDR3nt: TGTGCCATCAGTGAGGGGGGCCTCAACGAGCAGTACTTC
CDR3aa: CAISEGGLNEQYF

d_gene: -
abundance: few
j_gene: TRBJ2-7
v_gene: TRBV7-9
CDR3nt: TGTGCCAGCAGCTTAGCGGAGATCTCCTACGAGCAGTACTTC
CDR3aa: CASSLAEISYEQYF

d_gene: TRBD2
abundance: once
j_gene: TRBJ2-1
v_gene: TRBV11-3
CDR3nt: TGTGCCAGCAGCACAGGGACTAGCGGGGGGTACAATGAGCAGTTCTTC
CDR3aa: CASSTGTSGGYNEQFF

d_gene: TRBD1
abundance: few
j_gene: TRBJ1-1
v_gene: TRBV7-3
CDR3nt: TGTGCCAGCAGCTCGACAGGGGGTTTGAACACTGAAGCTTTCTTT
CDR3aa: CASSSTGGLNTEAFF